These 21 T cell receptor beta chains originate from one sample sequenced in a study of shared clonotypes between healthy human individuals. Sequencing used immunoSEQ multiplex PCR; TCRdb keeps in-frame clones, though not all of them. The profile shows 2 million to 3 million clones, approximately 94% of them singletons. The source material was naive CD4+ T cells from PBMCs. Subset here: CD45RA+ positively selected. These receptors all come from a man in his late teens or twenties in good health. Some clones in this sample may be carry-over from other donors' samples.

The V gene is TRBV5-6, the J gene TRBJ1-2; D ambiguous. V was trimmed by 2 bases and J by 2 bases, leaving 4 bases between them. Germline V gene data show CDR1 as SGHDT and CDR2 as YYEEEE. The CDR3 runs 12 residues. CDR3 loop: CASSFRNYGYTF. Written as DNA, the CDR3 is TGTGCCAGCAGCTTTCGGAACTATGGCTACACCTTC.

The CDR3 region is CASSSKIRTGADTQYF. CDR3 bases: TGTGCCAGCAGTTCCAAGATTCGGACAGGGGCAGATACGCAGTATTTT. The chain recombines TRBV27 with TRBJ2-3, with 9 bases lining up with TRBD1. CDR1 and CDR2 (germline): MNHEY, SMNVEV (reference sequence). The CDR3 sequence is 16 residues long. Trimming at V came to 4 bases and at J to 4 bases, leaving 9 bases not matched to a gene.

The chain carries TRBV2 and TRBJ2-1, with 7 bases fitting TRBD2. The J segment lost 9 bases and the V segment lost 7 bases, leaving 9 bases of the junction unmatched. Germline V gives CDR1 SNHLY, CDR2 FYNNEI. CDR3 length: 13 amino acids. CDR3 loop: CASTPGPGGEQFF. The CDR3 DNA follows: TGTGCCAGCACCCCTGGCCCGGGGGGTGAGCAGTTCTTC.

This rearrangement joins TRBV19 to TRBJ1-5, with a weak D call TRBD1 (5 bases). This CDR3 has 16 amino acids. V was trimmed by 4 bases and J by 3 bases, leaving 16 bases between them. Germline V CDR1 and CDR2: LNHDA, SQIVND (reference sequence). The CDR3 nucleotides read TGTGCCAGTAGTAGGGGACTTACGTCCAACAATCAGCCCCAGCATTTT. Protein: CASSRGLTSNNQPQHF.

The CDR3 DNA reads as TGTGCCAGCAGCTTACCGGGACAGGGGGCTTATGAGCAGTTCTTC. Its protein is CASSLPGQGAYEQFF. The J gene is TRBJ2-1, the V gene TRBV7-8, with TRBD1 identical over 12 bases. The CDR3 contains 15 residues. V trimming: 2 bases; J trimming: 8 bases; junction bases outside the gene matches: 4. The germline V gene has CDR1 SGHVS and CDR2 FQNEAQ.

On this clone: Other DNA sequences in the sample encode the same CDR3. V usage is TRBV7-9 and J usage is TRBJ1-5; D not certain. CDR1 is SEHNR, CDR2 FQNEAQ, per germline (reference sequence). This CDR3 comprises 12 residues. Trimming stripped 5 bases from V and 5 bases from J, with 7 bases between. For the CDR3, the DNA is TGTGCCAGCAGCCCCCCGGATCAGCCCCAGCATTTT. Translating gives CASSPPDQPQHF.

A remark on this clone: Distinct nucleotide sequences in the sample also encode this CDR3. This chain uses TRBV2 with TRBJ2-7; D may correspond to TRBD1 or TRBD2 (6 bases each). The CDR3 totals 12 residues. Germline values: CDR1 SNHLY, CDR2 FYNNEI. Trimming stripped 4 bases from V and 5 bases from J, with 9 bases between. The CDR3 sequence: CASSVGGNEQYF. The CDR3, as DNA: TGTGCCAGCAGTGTAGGGGGGAACGAGCAGTACTTC.

As for this clone: This sample also contains other DNA sequences that code for the same CDR3. This sequence joins TRBV5-1 and TRBJ2-3, with D perhaps assigned TRBD1 or TRBD2 (5 bases each). CDR1 and CDR2 from the germline V gene are SGHRS and YFSETQ. V was pared by 0 bases and J by 1 base, with 9 bases between. CDR3 length: 15 amino acids. CDR3 sequence: CASSLGGSGTDTQYF. The CDR3 coding sequence is TGCGCCAGCAGCTTGGGGGGGAGCGGCACAGATACGCAGTATTTT.

This chain uses TRBV28 with TRBJ2-1, with a weak D call TRBD2 (5 bases). CDR3 length equals 16 residues. Deletions cut 3 bases from V and 0 bases from J, with 12 bases between. Looked up from germline, CDR1 is MDHEN and CDR2 is SYDVKM. In nucleotides, the CDR3 is TGTGCCAGCAGTTTTATAGGCGGAGGCTCCTACAATGAGCAGTTCTTC. This sequence encodes CASSFIGGGSYNEQFF. The entire variable domain, with the rest obtained from reference TRBV28 and TRBJ2-1, is as follows: DVKVTQSSRYLVKRTGEKVFLECVQDMDHENMFWYRQDPGLGLRLIYFSYDVKMKEKGDIPEGYSVSREKKERFSLILESASTNQTSMYLCASSFIGGGSYNEQFFGPGTRLTVL.

J is TRBJ1-3 and V is TRBV5-1; no definite D call. The CDR3 is 14 amino acids. V was cut by 5 bases and J by 2 bases, with 11 bases left in between. CDR1 is SGHRS, CDR2 YFSETQ, per germline. CDR3 sequence reads: CASSPGLPGNTIYF. For the CDR3, the DNA is TGCGCCAGCAGTCCGGGTCTGCCTGGAAACACCATATATTTT. Using reference TRBV5-1 and TRBJ1-3 for the parts outside the CDR3, the full variable domain is KAGVTQTPRYLIKTRGQQVTLSCSPISGHRSVSWYQQTPGQGLQFLFEYFSETQRNKGNFPGRFSGRQFSNSRSEMNVSTLELGDSALYLCASSPGLPGNTIYFGEGSWLTVV.

DNA for the CDR3: TGCAGCGTTGCCCGCGACCAAGAGACCCAGTACTTC. Its protein product is CSVARDQETQYF. This chain uses TRBV29-1 with TRBJ2-5; no clear D gene. Trimming removed 4 bases at V and 0 bases at J, with 6 bases between. The CDR3 totals 12 residues. Looked up from germline, CDR1 is SQVTM and CDR2 is ANQGSEA.

This rearrangement joins TRBV2 to TRBJ1-3; unclear D gene. The CDR3 extends over 15 amino acids. Per germline, CDR1 SNHLY and CDR2 FYNNEI. V was clipped by 4 bases and J by 4 bases, with 14 bases between them. As DNA, the CDR3 is TGTGCCAGCAGTGCGGGCCTCTCGGGGGGAAACACCATATATTTT. This sequence encodes CASSAGLSGGNTIYF. Looking up the rest from reference TRBV2 and TRBJ1-3 gives the full variable domain: EPEVTQTPSHQVTQMGQEVILRCVPISNHLYFYWYRQILGQKVEFLVSFYNNEISEKSEIFDDQFSVERPDGSNFTLKIRSTKLEDSAMYFCASSAGLSGGNTIYFGEGSWLTVV.

CDR3 sequence: CASSPTGAWATQYF. CDR3 sequence (DNA): TGTGCCAGCAGTCCAACAGGGGCGTGGGCCACCCAGTACTTC. The V call is TRBV7-9, the J call TRBJ2-5, with 7 bases identical to TRBD1. From germline, CDR1 is SEHNR and CDR2 FQNEAQ (reference sequence). After removal of 6 bases from V and 8 bases from J, the junction contained 12 bases not matched to a gene. The length of the CDR3 is 14 residues.

V gene TRBV6-6 combines with J gene TRBJ1-2; possibly TRBD1 for D (6 bases). The germline V gene encodes CDR1 MNHNY and CDR2 SVGAGI (reference sequence). This CDR3 has 14 residues. Trimming left V 5 bases short and J 2 bases short, with 12 bases between. The CDR3 DNA follows: TGTGCCAGCAGTGACCAGGGGAGAAACTATGGCTACACCTTC. Protein: CASSDQGRNYGYTF.

J is TRBJ2-1 and V is TRBV5-1; 9 nucleotides align to TRBD2. The germline gives CDR1 SGHRS, CDR2 YFSETQ. After removal of 4 bases from V and 9 bases from J, the junction contained 11 bases not matched to a gene. The CDR3 loop spans 15 amino acids. DNA of the CDR3: TGCGCCAGCAGCCAAAGCCAGACGACTAGCGGTGAGCAGTTCTTC. Its translation: CASSQSQTTSGEQFF. Variable domain in full (rest from reference TRBV5-1 and TRBJ2-1): KAGVTQTPRYLIKTRGQQVTLSCSPISGHRSVSWYQQTPGQGLQFLFEYFSETQRNKGNFPGRFSGRQFSNSRSEMNVSTLELGDSALYLCASSQSQTTSGEQFFGPGTRLTVL.

For this clone: The same CDR3 also results from other DNA sequences found in this sample. The V gene is TRBV5-1, the J gene TRBJ2-2; D unclear. V lost 4 bases and J 0 bases, leaving 7 bases between the germline ends. This CDR3 comprises 14 residues. Per germline, CDR1 SGHRS and CDR2 YFSETQ. This chain's CDR3 is CASSLLPNTGELFF. DNA of the CDR3: TGCGCCAGCAGCCTCCTCCCGAACACCGGGGAGCTGTTTTTT.

The chain couples TRBV7-3 to TRBJ2-1, with D hard to call. Trimming removed 5 bases from V and 0 bases from J, with 8 bases in between. Per germline, CDR1 SGHTA and CDR2 FQGTGA. The CDR3 runs 14 residues. The CDR3 nucleotides read TGTGCCAGCAGCCCGGATCCCTCCTACAATGAGCAGTTCTTC. Amino acids: CASSPDPSYNEQFF.

The rearrangement joins TRBV5-4 to TRBJ1-1; a possible D gene is TRBD1 (6 bases). CDR1 is SGHNT, CDR2 YYREEE, per germline (reference sequence). The CDR3 totals 13 residues. The V and J ends lost 6 bases and 2 bases respectively, with 11 bases between them. CDR3 residues: CASKVDRNTEAFF. The CDR3 DNA reads TGTGCCAGCAAGGTGGACAGAAACACTGAAGCTTTCTTT. Variable domain in full (rest from reference TRBV5-4 and TRBJ1-1): ETGVTQSPTHLIKTRGQQVTLRCSSQSGHNTVSWYQQALGQGPQFIFQYYREEENGRGNFPPRFSGLQFPNYSSELNVNALELDDSALYLCASKVDRNTEAFFGQGTRLTVV.

This chain joins TRBV19 and TRBJ1-5; unclear D gene. V was trimmed by 0 bases and J by 0 bases, leaving 18 bases between them. Germline values: CDR1 LNHDA, CDR2 SQIVND (reference sequence). This CDR3 is 19 amino acids long. CDR3 sequence (DNA): TGTGCCAGTAGTATAGATCCCCGACGGACTAATTATAGCAATCAGCCCCAGCATTTT. The encoded protein is CASSIDPRRTNYSNQPQHF.

The chain employs TRBV11-2 and TRBJ1-5; D gene unclear. V lost 0 bases and J 4 bases, leaving 10 bases between the germline ends. The CDR3 runs to 15 residues. The germline V gene encodes CDR1 SGHAT and CDR2 FQNNGV. CDR3 DNA: TGTGCCAGCAGCTTAGATCAGTGGAGTAATCAGCCCCAGCATTTT. Encoded protein: CASSLDQWSNQPQHF.

The V and J genes are TRBV19 and TRBJ2-2, with 9 bases aligning to TRBD1. From germline, CDR1 is LNHDA and CDR2 SQIVND (reference sequence). CDR3 length: 16 residues. V lost 5 bases to trimming and J lost 7 bases; unmatched junction nucleotides: 11. Here the CDR3 DNA reads TGTGCCAGTAGTCGCCCAGGGACAGGGTTCTTCGGGGAGCTGTTTTTT. This translates into CASSRPGTGFFGELFF.